This T cell receptor (beta chain) was recovered during a study of PD-1 blockade in mismatch repair-deficient tumors. Measured with immunoSEQ multiplex PCR; TCRdb has only the in-frame clones, and not every one. The sample has some 100,000 clones, approximately 80% seen once; the top ten hold approximately 6.8%. In its sample, this clone was seen once. The CDR3 is 15 residues long. V gave up 5 bases and J gave up 0 bases, with 13 bases separating them. From germline, CDR1 is SNHLY and CDR2 FYNNEI. The rearrangement joins TRBV2 to TRBJ1-1, with D maybe TRBD1 (6 bases). The receptor's source is an adult with mismatch repair-deficient cancer. The sample in question was peripheral blood, obtained approximately 35 weeks after starting pembrolizumab. For the CDR3, the DNA is TGTGCCAGCAGTAAAAGGACAGCCCTGAACACTGAAGCTTTCTTT. As protein: CASSKRTALNTEAFF.